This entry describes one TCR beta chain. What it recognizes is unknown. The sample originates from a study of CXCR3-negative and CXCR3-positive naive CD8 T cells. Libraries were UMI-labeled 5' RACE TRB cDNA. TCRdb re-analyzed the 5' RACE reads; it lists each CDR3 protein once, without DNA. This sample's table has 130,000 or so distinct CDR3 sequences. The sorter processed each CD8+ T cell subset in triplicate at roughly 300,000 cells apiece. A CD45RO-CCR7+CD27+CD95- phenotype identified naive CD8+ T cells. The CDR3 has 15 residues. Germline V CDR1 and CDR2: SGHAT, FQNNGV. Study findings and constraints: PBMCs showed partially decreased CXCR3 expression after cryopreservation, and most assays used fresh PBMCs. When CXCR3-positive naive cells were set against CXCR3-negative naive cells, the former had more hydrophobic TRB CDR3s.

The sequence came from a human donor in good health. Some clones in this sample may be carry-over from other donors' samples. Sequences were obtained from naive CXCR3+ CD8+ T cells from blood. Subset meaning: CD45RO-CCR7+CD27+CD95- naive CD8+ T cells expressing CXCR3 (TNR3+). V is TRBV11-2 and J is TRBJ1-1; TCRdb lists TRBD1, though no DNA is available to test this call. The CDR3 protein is CASSLAVQGNTEAFF.